Each of the 16 T cell receptor beta chains below was sequenced from the same sample in a study of T cell responses to AZD1222 COVID-19 vaccine. Assay used: immunoSEQ multiplex PCR; TCRdb lists only in-frame clones, some missing. Altogether over 110,000 clones are present, 90% to 95% being singletons, with the ten largest covering about 5%. The specimen was peripheral blood, collected on day 0 of AZD1222 vaccination. Source of these receptors: an adult in good health.

The chain has TRBV11-2 and TRBJ1-4; D is perhaps TRBD1 (5 bases). The germline V and J ends were trimmed by 0 bases and 8 bases, with 13 bases remaining between them. The CDR3 length is 15 residues. The germline gives CDR1 SGHAT, CDR2 FQNNGV. In DNA, the CDR3 is TGTGCCAGCAGCTTAGAAGCACAGGCAGGGGAAAAACTGTTTTTT. Translation: CASSLEAQAGEKLFF. Full variable domain (missing parts from reference TRBV11-2 and TRBJ1-4): EAGVAQSPRYKIIEKRQSVAFWCNPISGHATLYWYQQILGQGPKLLIQFQNNGVVDDSQLPKDRFSAERLKGVDSTLKIQPAKLEDSAVYLCASSLEAQAGEKLFFGSGTQLSVL.

This clone has just a few counts. The V call is TRBV10-1, the J call TRBJ2-3; 9 positions match TRBD1. Per the germline V gene, CDR1 is WNHNN and CDR2 is SYGVQD (reference sequence). The ends lost 8 bases at V and 7 bases at J; junction bases unmatched: 7. CDR3 size: 13 residues. The CDR3 protein is CASSRDRENTQYF. The DNA for the CDR3 is TGCGCCAGCTCACGGGACAGGGAAAATACGCAGTATTTT.

The chain uses TRBV2 and TRBJ1-1; D call uncertain. This CDR3 is built from 15 residues. V lost 3 bases and J 6 bases, leaving 17 bases between the germline ends. Germline V gene sequence: CDR1 SNHLY, CDR2 FYNNEI. CDR3 DNA sequence: TGTGCCAGCAGTGAGACGGCGATCGGAAGGGCTGAAGCTTTCTTT. It is translated as CASSETAIGRAEAFF.

The V gene is TRBV10-3, the J gene TRBJ1-6; 8 bases line up with TRBD1. The germline CDR1 and CDR2 sequences are ENHRY and SYGVKD. V shed 3 bases and J 14 bases; nucleotides not matched to a gene: 12. The CDR3 totals 15 residues. The CDR3, as DNA: TGTGCCATCAGTGAAAAGAACAGGGGGGAATCGGCCCTCCACTTT. Translating gives CAISEKNRGESALHF.

The V and J genes are TRBV6-5 and TRBJ2-3, with D possibly matching TRBD1 (6 bases). This CDR3 spans 15 amino acids. Germline V gene lookup returns CDR1 MNHEY and CDR2 SVGAGI. V was clipped by 4 bases and J by 1 base, with 12 bases between them. This CDR3 is CASSSGPGGTDTQYF. The CDR3 nucleotides are TGTGCCAGCAGTTCGGGTCCAGGGGGCACAGATACGCAGTATTTT.

The chain employs TRBV29-1 and TRBJ1-1, with a possible D match to TRBD1 (5 bases). Trimming shortened V by 0 bases and J by 14 bases, and 19 bases separated the two germline ends. The germline gives CDR1 SQVTM, CDR2 ANQGSEA. The length of the CDR3 is 13 residues. The CDR3 region is CSVEEQLRAGAFF. The CDR3 bases are TGCAGCGTTGAAGAACAGTTAAGGGCCGGGGCGTTCTTT.

The V gene is TRBV7-2, the J gene TRBJ2-5, with 7 nucleotides matching TRBD2. CDR1 is SGHTA, CDR2 FQGNSA, per germline. The CDR3 sequence is 16 residues long. Trimming at V came to 4 bases and at J to 2 bases, leaving 10 bases not matched to a gene. CDR3 bases: TGTGCCAGCAGCTCCGGACTAGGTATAATTCAAGAGACCCAGTACTTC. This gives the protein CASSSGLGIIQETQYF.

The V gene is TRBV3-1 (or the pseudogene TRBV3-2), the J gene TRBJ2-3, with 14 bases identical to TRBD2. CDR1 is LGHDT and CDR2 is YNNKEL in the germline V gene (reference sequence). V was clipped by 1 base and J by 3 bases; unmatched bases: 6. CDR3 length: 18 residues. CDR3 nucleotide sequence: TGTGCCAGCAGCCAAGTGACTAGCGGGAGGGCGGGGACAGATACGCAGTATTTT. Translating gives CASSQVTSGRAGTDTQYF.

The J gene is TRBJ2-1, the V gene TRBV11-2; 9 nucleotides agree with TRBD2. The germline V gene encodes CDR1 SGHAT and CDR2 FQNNGV. J lost 6 bases, V lost 5 bases, and 20 bases had no gene match. This CDR3 is built from 19 residues. The CDR3 bases are TGTGCCAGCAGCCCCGGCTACAGGTCGGGGACTAGCAGGGTCAATGAGCAGTTCTTC. This encodes CASSPGYRSGTSRVNEQFF.

This chain connects TRBV30 to TRBJ2-7, with 8 bases identical to TRBD2. The germline gives CDR1 GTSNPN, CDR2 SVGIG (reference sequence). J was trimmed by 5 bases and V by 2 bases; bases with no gene match: 11. CDR3 size: 15 residues. The CDR3 reads CAWSTGTSRLDEQYF. DNA for the CDR3: TGTGCCTGGAGTACCGGGACTAGTCGTCTCGACGAGCAGTACTTC.

The V and J genes are TRBV15 and TRBJ2-1; no definite D call. The CDR3 consists of 13 residues. Germline V gene sequence: CDR1 LNHNV, CDR2 YYDKDF (reference sequence). V lost 3 bases and J lost 9, with 12 bases in between. CDR3 coding DNA: TGTGCCACCAGCAGCCACAGCCTGGGTGAGCAGTTCTTC. It codes for CATSSHSLGEQFF.

The chain couples TRBV7-8 to TRBJ1-2; D is uncertain. The CDR3 is made up of 12 amino acids. Germline-derived CDR1 and CDR2 are SGHVS and FQNEAQ. Trimming shortened V by 5 bases and J by 4 bases, and 8 bases separated the two germline ends. CDR3 in amino acids: CASSPKTYGYTF. CDR3 DNA sequence: TGTGCCAGCAGCCCGAAAACCTATGGCTACACCTTC.

This clone was observed once. The chain links TRBV6-4 to TRBJ2-5; TRBD2 agrees at 11 bases. This CDR3 spans 18 amino acids. Germline-derived CDR1 and CDR2 are MRHNA and SNTAGT. Trimming cost V 3 bases and J 1 base; bases outside gene matches: 10. CDR3 DNA: TGTGCCAGCAGTGATGGAGGGACTAGCGGAGCTTCCCAAGAGACCCAGTACTTC. Translating gives CASSDGGTSGASQETQYF.

V usage is TRBV27 and J usage is TRBJ1-5; D is uncertain. The CDR3 extends over 16 amino acids. Germline CDR1 MNHEY, CDR2 SMNVEV (reference sequence). Trimming left V 0 bases short and J 0 bases short, with 9 bases between. CDR3 coding DNA: TGTGCCAGCAGTTTATCGAACGAAAATAGCAATCAGCCCCAGCATTTT. Translation gives CASSLSNENSNQPQHF.

V usage is TRBV9 and J usage is TRBJ1-2; a weak D match, TRBD1 (6 bases). This CDR3 comprises 15 residues. V was pared by 6 bases and J by 4 bases, with 19 bases between. CDR1 is SGDLS and CDR2 is YYNGEE in the germline V gene. CDR3 in amino acids: CASNSGARGVYGYTF. The CDR3 DNA reads as TGTGCCAGCAATTCCGGGGCAAGGGGGGTCTATGGCTACACCTTC.

This chain uses TRBV12-2 with TRBJ1-4. TRBV12-2 is termed a pseudogene. The CDR3 sequence is 15 residues long. CDR3 nucleotide sequence: TGTGCAAGTCGCTTATGGGTTGCAACTAATGAAAAACTGTTTTTT. Protein: CASRLWVATNEKLFF.